One T cell receptor beta chain is described in this entry. Between the trimmed V and J ends, which lost 4 bases and 3 bases, there was a span of 13 bases. This CDR3 spans 15 amino acids. The germline gives CDR1 SNHLY, CDR2 FYNNEI. This table comes from immunoSEQ multiplex PCR, and its TCRdb copy is limited to in-frame clones, with some not included. The sample includes more than 40,000 clones, more than 75% of them seen just once. This specimen belongs to a study of blood T cell repertoires in COVID-19. The chain employs TRBV2 and TRBJ1-5, with D tentatively TRBD1 (5 bases). The receptor comes from a man between 50 and 59 years old with active COVID-19. Sequencing was done on a sample of peripheral blood. CDR3 protein: CASSAQAPYNQPQHF. The CDR3 DNA reads as TGTGCCAGCAGTGCACAGGCACCATACAATCAGCCCCAGCATTTT.